Described below is a single T cell receptor (beta chain) sequence and its context. Its matching antigen is unknown. RNA transcripts were the template for amplifying TCR beta CDR3 regions. A first-round RT-PCR of the TCR CDR3 used the HTBI primer set. TCRdb independently ran MiXCR on the multiplex PCR reads; one entry per CDR3 protein. The sample contains around 300,000 distinct CDR3 sequences, approximately 13% of which appear only once. These data are taken from a study of T cells in Graves' hyperthyroidism and ophthalmopathy. Looking at the study overall: At the time of initial diagnosis and before any treatment, peripheral blood was collected. Whole-study findings and limits: Most clonotypes expanded in the thyroid (above 0.001) were also present in blood.

CDR1 and CDR2 (germline): MNHEY, SMNVEV (reference sequence). The trim removed 0 bases at V and 6 bases at J, leaving 2 bases unmatched. The CDR3 runs to 14 residues. Those patients with uncontrolled infection, other autoimmune disease, pregnancy or lactation were excluded. Isolation of PBMCs was performed on about 10 ml fresh peripheral blood. The sample consisted of blood. V gene TRBV27 combines with J gene TRBJ1-2; 9 bases align to TRBD1. This TCR was recovered from a middle-aged woman with Graves' ophthalmopathy. DNA for the CDR3: TGTGCCAGCAGTTTATCAGGGACAGGGAATGGCTACACCTTC. It codes for CASSLSGTGNGYTF.